The 14 T cell receptor beta chains below were found in one sample sequenced in a study of regulatory T cells in long-lasting Graves disease. The TCR beta library used iRepertoire HTBI primers with Arm-PCR amplification of CDR3. MiXCR, run by TCRdb on the multiplex PCR reads, gives a single entry per CDR3 protein. The repertoire holds about 420,000 distinct CDR3 sequences, with roughly 15% as singletons. Described time point: newly diagnosed GD, antithyroid drugs for less than 3 months. The TCR library was made from RNA that had been extracted from PBMCs in TRIzol. The same data also went into a second study, on T cells in Graves' hyperthyroidism and ophthalmopathy.

This specimen consisted of peripheral blood mononuclear cells (PBMCs), obtained at new diagnosis, from a patient treated with antithyroid drugs. The source of these receptors is a young woman with Graves disease.

This clonotype was counted ten times or more. The V gene is TRBV6-4, the J gene TRBJ2-2; 10 bases are shared with TRBD2. The CDR3 has 16 residues. CDR1 is MRHNA and CDR2 is SNTAGT in the germline V gene. The junction had 3 bases not matched to a gene; V was cut back by 2 bases and J by 3 bases. The CDR3 protein is CASSDNLAGDTGELFF. The DNA of the CDR3 is TGTGCCAGCAGTGACAACCTAGCGGGGGACACCGGGGAGCTGTTTTTT.

The CDR3 coding sequence is TGTGCCAGCAGCAAACATGACTGGCCCACAGTTCATACGAACACCGGGGAGCTGTTTTTT. As protein: CASSKHDWPTVHTNTGELFF. This sequence joins TRBV3-1 and TRBJ2-2; D call uncertain. Trimming removed 5 bases at V and 0 bases at J, with 25 bases between. This CDR3 is built from 20 residues. CDR1 and CDR2 from the germline V gene are LGHDT and YNNKEL (reference sequence). Using reference TRBV3-1 and TRBJ2-2 for the parts outside the CDR3, the full variable domain is DTAVSQTPKYLVTQMGNDKSIKCEQNLGHDTMYWYKQDSKKFLKIMFSYNNKELIINETVPNRFSPKSPDKAHLNLHINSLELGDSAVYFCASSKHDWPTVHTNTGELFFGEGSRLTVL.

There are a few counts of this clonotype. The chain combines TRBV5-1 with TRBJ2-1; a possible D gene is TRBD1 (5 bases). This CDR3 has 12 residues. Trimming stripped 8 bases from V and 8 bases from J, with 14 bases between. CDR1 is SGHRS, CDR2 YFSETQ, per germline. This CDR3 is CASGAGKYEQFF. The CDR3 DNA follows: TGCGCCAGTGGGGCAGGGAAGTATGAGCAGTTCTTC.

This clonotype was counted at least ten times. The rearrangement links TRBV27 to TRBJ1-5, with 7 nucleotides matching TRBD1. Trimming took 6 bases from V and 3 from J; bases not matched to a gene: 8. The germline V gene has CDR1 MNHEY and CDR2 SMNVEV (reference sequence). This CDR3 region has 15 residues. CDR3 region: CASRLGGTDNQPQHF. CDR3 DNA: TGTGCCAGCAGACTCGGGGGGACAGACAATCAGCCCCAGCATTTT.

The V gene is TRBV11-2, the J gene TRBJ2-7, with D hard to call. Germline lookup yields CDR1 SGHAT and CDR2 FQNNGV. This CDR3 comprises 14 residues. The V gene lost 4 bases and the J gene lost 0 bases, with 10 bases spanning the gap. CDR3 sequence (DNA): TGTGCCAGCAGCTCCGACTGGATCTCCTACGAGCAGTACTTC. Its protein is CASSSDWISYEQYF.

The chain recombines TRBV9 with TRBJ2-3; D may correspond to TRBD1 or TRBD2 (6 bases each). V was cut by 4 bases and J by 3 bases, with 18 bases left in between. This CDR3 spans 16 amino acids. CDR1 SGDLS and CDR2 YYNGEE come from the germline V gene. The CDR3 coding sequence is TGTGCCAGCAGCCCCATGGGGGGCGAGGGGACAGATACGCAGTATTTT. This sequence encodes CASSPMGGEGTDTQYF.

V and J are TRBV29-1 and TRBJ2-3; no clear D gene. The CDR3 sequence is 11 residues long. CDR1 and CDR2 from the germline V gene are SQVTM and ANQGSEA. V gave up 4 bases and J gave up 4 bases, with 6 bases separating them. The CDR3 reads CSVGGSDTQYF. DNA for the CDR3: TGCAGCGTTGGAGGATCAGATACGCAGTATTTT.

Ten or more counts support this clonotype. The chain links TRBV28 to TRBJ2-7; TRBD1 matches at 8 bases. CDR1 is MDHEN, CDR2 SYDVKM, per germline. The CDR3 has 14 residues. V was pared by 6 bases and J by 3 bases, with 7 bases of the junction left unmatched. Written as DNA, the CDR3 is TGTGCCAGCAGAACTCCCGGGACAGGCTACGAGCAGTACTTC. Its translation is CASRTPGTGYEQYF.

This clonotype was counted ten times or more. This chain uses TRBV14 with TRBJ2-5, with 15 nucleotides matching TRBD2. CDR3 length equals 18 residues. The J segment lost 0 bases and the V segment lost 5 bases, leaving 7 bases of the junction unmatched. Germline CDR1 is SGHDN and CDR2 is FVKESK. The CDR3 DNA reads as TGTGCCAGCAGCTCCCGGACTAGCGGGAGGGTGTACCAAGAGACCCAGTACTTC. This gives the protein CASSSRTSGRVYQETQYF.

This clonotype has more than one count but fewer than ten. V and J are TRBV6-1 and TRBJ2-7; 10 nucleotides align to TRBD2. Germline V lookup: CDR1 MNHNS, CDR2 SASEGT. V lost 6 bases, J lost 0 bases, and 8 bases stayed unmatched. CDR3 length equals 16 residues. The CDR3 protein is CASSTIAGGGSYEQYF. As DNA, the CDR3 is TGTGCCAGCAGCACCATAGCGGGAGGAGGCTCCTACGAGCAGTACTTC.

This clonotype turned up a few times. V usage is TRBV12-3 or TRBV12-4 and J usage is TRBJ2-2, with TRBD1 as a possible D gene (5 bases). Between the trimmed V and J ends, which lost 7 bases and 1 base, there was a span of 13 bases. The length of the CDR3 is 15 residues. The CDR3 here is CASKIPGKNTGELFF. The CDR3 DNA sequence: TGTGCCAGCAAAATTCCAGGGAAGAACACCGGGGAGCTGTTTTTT.

This chain joins TRBV2 and TRBJ2-5; 7 nucleotides align to TRBD2. Germline V gene sequence: CDR1 SNHLY, CDR2 FYNNEI. V was pared by 8 bases and J by 2 bases, with 8 bases of the junction left unmatched. CDR3 size: 14 residues. The CDR3 region is CASSREGGQETQYF. The CDR3 DNA follows: TGTGCCAGCTCGAGGGAGGGCGGTCAAGAGACCCAGTACTTC.

This clonotype was recorded at least ten times. The gene calls are TRBV6-1 and TRBJ1-2; weak D call: TRBD1 (5 bases). Germline values: CDR1 MNHNS, CDR2 SASEGT. Deletions cut 3 bases from V and 7 bases from J, with 12 bases between. This CDR3 spans 13 amino acids. The CDR3 DNA sequence: TGTGCCAGCAGTGATACCGGGGACGGTGGCTACACCTTC. Amino acids: CASSDTGDGGYTF.

The chain carries TRBV24-1 and TRBJ2-1; 15 bases fit TRBD2. CDR3 length equals 19 residues. Trimming at V came to 4 bases and at J to 5 bases, leaving 11 bases not matched to a gene. CDR1 is KGHDR, CDR2 SFDVKD, per germline. CDR3 bases: TGTGCCACCAGTGACCGGACTAGCGGGAGGGCCGCGGGAAACAATGAGCAGTTCTTC. Residues: CATSDRTSGRAAGNNEQFF.